This T cell receptor (beta chain) was found in a study of vaccination and CD4 T cells after COVID-19 (dated by TCRdb to 2022 to 2024). About the full investigation: Convalescent patients had a positive SARS-CoV-2 result on nasal swab PCR, and of these patients, several had mild disease and one had severe disease. Each participant got two doses of either the Pfizer-BioNTech BNT162b2 vaccine (n=8) or the Moderna mRNA-1273 vaccine (n=2). The cultures were stimulated with overlapping spike peptide pools from SARS-CoV-2 and from the common cold coronaviruses HCoV-NL63, HCoV-OC43 and HCoV-229E. Six males and four females were included in the convalescent cohort, with two Hispanic individuals, seven Caucasians, two Asians and one multiracial person represented. Control cultures used a CEFX viral epitope pool as positive control, an HIV-1 Nef peptide pool as negative control, or no peptide. Post-COVID blood samples from convalescent patients were collected a median of approximately 100 days after diagnosis, with a range of 35 to 161 days. Post-vaccine blood samples were taken a median of about 72 days after the second vaccine dose, with a range of 14 to 241 days. The spike-specific CD4+ TCR repertoire was compared before and after mRNA vaccination in nine to ten COVID-19 convalescent patients and a handful of infection-naive healthy vaccine recipients. The paper as a whole reports these results and caveats: Among convalescent patients, a median approximately 88% of the SARS-CoV-2-reactive clones seen after vaccination appeared only after vaccination, which suggests priming specific to the vaccine. The median number of SARS-CoV-2-reactive clonotypes rose from roughly 20 after infection to a few dozen after vaccination, but the change was not significant. Of the vaccine-specific clones found in convalescent patients, nearly all (304 of 307) were mono-reactive for SARS-CoV-2 spike instead of being cross-reactive with common cold coronaviruses. The number of convalescent patients in the study was relatively small, and the study did not examine early timepoints following natural infection.

Concerning this clonotype: The antigen it recognizes is unknown. Per-base quality was not reported, and no clone a single base away is much larger than it.

Explained via the paper, the treatment or condition label denotes: roughly 11-day PBMC culture with coronavirus spike peptide pools or control peptides (ViraFEST assay). The study used the ViraFEST assay, which expanded antigen-specific T cells with peptide pools and then identified expanded clonotypes by TCR sequencing. The convalescent patients' positive SARS-CoV-2 PCR tests were from March to December 2020, which was before the Alpha, Beta and Delta variants emerged in the United States. Each well held about 1.8 million PBMCs cultured with roughly 10 ug/ml peptide pools in IMDM containing around 5% human AB serum and around 10 IU/ml IL-2. Half of the culture medium was replaced with fresh IL-2-containing medium on days 3 and 7. After nine to eleven days of culture, CD4+ T cells were isolated by negative selection with the EasySep CD4+ T cell isolation kit. PBMCs were separated from whole blood using Ficoll-Paque Plus gradient centrifugation and then either used fresh or cryopreserved at -140C. Triplicate wells were generally used for each culture condition.

Taken from the germline V gene, the CDR1 and CDR2 loops are MGHRA and YSYEKL. From cysteine to phenylalanine, the CDR3 is 16 amino acids long. Left in the record is the CDR3 DNA by itself, 48 bases read in frame from the first base. V loses 0 bases of germline sequence and J loses 6 bases, and the interval between the two ends is 14 bases. The library was obtained by PCR. DNA from cultured CD4+ T cells was subjected to TCR sequencing with the Oncomine TCR Beta short-read assay at the Johns Hopkins FTIC core. The QIAamp micro DNA kit was used to extract genomic DNA from the cultured CD4+ T cells. Oncomine TCR Beta libraries from cultured CD4+ T cells were pooled with unique dual indexes and sequenced on an Illumina iSeq 100. The authors processed their data as follows. Non-productive sequences were filtered out, and CDR3s that did not start with C, did not end with F or W, or were shorter than 7 amino acids were discarded. The MANAFEST web application identified antigen-specific clonotypes by comparing peptide-stimulated wells against reference wells and other culture wells. For a clone to be called positive, the clone needed an FDR below 0.05, an odds ratio above 5, and a productive frequency above 0.1% in at least two of three replicate wells. Cross-reactive clonotypes were defined as significantly expanded in both SARS-CoV-2 spike wells and at least one common cold coronavirus spike condition. Levenshtein distances (stringdist) and unrooted phylogenetic trees (ape) in R version 3.6.1 were used to assess CDR3 homology. Using fastp at Q25 and MiXCR, TCRdb reprocessed the public reads and kept productive beta chains. Records with the same CDR3 protein are collapsed into one entry carrying the most frequent genes and DNA. These V and J calls rely on TCRdb rather than the paper's analysis. The table for this sample lists roughly 14,000 distinct CDR3 sequences; 50% to 65% of them were counted only once. 8% to 13% of the sample is held by the ten biggest clonotypes.

Sequences were derived from CD4+ T cells from blood, cultured in vitro, sampled before SARS-CoV-2 vaccination. This TCR was sampled from a human donor who had recovered from COVID-19. The chain employs TRBV4-1 and TRBJ1-4; the D gene is unclear. The CDR3: CASSQDGNFGDEKLFF. The nucleotide sequence is given as TGCGCCAGCAGCCAAGACGGCAACTTTGGGGATGAAAAACTGTTTTTT.